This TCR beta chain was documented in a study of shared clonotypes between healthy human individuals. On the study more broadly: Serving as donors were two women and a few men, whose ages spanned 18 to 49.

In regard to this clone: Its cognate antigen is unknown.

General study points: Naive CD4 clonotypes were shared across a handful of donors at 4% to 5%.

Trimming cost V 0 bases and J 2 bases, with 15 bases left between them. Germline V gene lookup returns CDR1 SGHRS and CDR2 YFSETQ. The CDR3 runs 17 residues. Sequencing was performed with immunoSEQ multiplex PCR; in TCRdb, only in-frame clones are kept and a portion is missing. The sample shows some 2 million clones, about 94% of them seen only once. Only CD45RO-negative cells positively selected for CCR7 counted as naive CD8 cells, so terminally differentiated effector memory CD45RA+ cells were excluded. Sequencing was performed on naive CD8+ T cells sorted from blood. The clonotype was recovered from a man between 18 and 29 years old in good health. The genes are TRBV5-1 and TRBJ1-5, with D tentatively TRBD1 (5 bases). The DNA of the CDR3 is TGCGCCAGCAGCTTGGGGCGGGACTCGAGGGGCAATCAGCCCCAGCATTTT. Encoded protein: CASSLGRDSRGNQPQHF.